This passage covers 6 T cell receptor beta chains from one sample sequenced in a study of blood T cells in healthy people across ages (dated by TCRdb to about 2015). The library was built by means of 5' RACE. The data were produced on an Illumina HiSeq 2500. A second roughly 7 to 11 cycle PCR used a sample-barcoded 5' primer and a J-beta primer mix. TCRdb reprocessed the public reads (quality trimming at Q25 with fastp, clone calling with MiXCR) and kept in-frame beta chains. A single entry per CDR3 protein holds the most common genes and DNA from its merged rows. The sample yields approximately 800,000 distinct CDR3 sequences; around 25% were counted once. The top ten constitute about 2.9% of the sample. A further study also used this sample, focusing on T cells of mothers and their children.

Sequenced material: blood. The receptors derive from a boy younger than 18 in good health.

The gene calls are TRBV12-3 or TRBV12-4 and TRBJ2-5, with 8 positions matching TRBD2. The J call is in doubt because the DNA end fits TRBJ2-1 better. This CDR3 spans 16 amino acids. CDR3 nucleotide sequence: TGTGCCAGCAGCCCCTCAAGCGGGGGACGTTACAATGAGCAGTTCTTC. This gives the protein CASSPSSGGRYNEQFF.

This rearrangement joins TRBV7-2 to TRBJ2-1, with 8 bases aligning to TRBD1. Gene TRBJ2-7 matches the end of the DNA better, so the J call may be wrong. CDR1 is SGHTA and CDR2 is FQGNSA in the germline V gene. The CDR3 loop spans 13 amino acids. The CDR3 protein is CASSGQGHHEQYF. CDR3 DNA sequence: TGTGCCAGCAGCGGACAGGGTCACCACGAGCAGTACTTC.

V usage is TRBV10-3 and J usage is TRBJ2-1; TRBD2 matches 10 bases. The CDR3 runs 14 residues. Germline V CDR1 and CDR2: ENHRY, SYGVKD. J lost 7 bases, V lost 1 base, and 1 base had no gene match. The CDR3 coding sequence is TGTGCCATCAGTGAGTTAGCGGGGGGTAATGAGCAGTTCTTC. Translation gives CAISELAGGNEQFF.

Many counts were recorded for this clonotype. The V call is TRBV5-1, the J call TRBJ2-5, with unresolved D. V lost 2 bases, J lost 2 bases, and 7 bases lay in between. Germline lookup yields CDR1 SGHRS and CDR2 YFSETQ. There are 13 residues in the CDR3. The DNA for the CDR3 is TGCGCCAGCAGCTTTGGGAAACAAGAGACCCAGTACTTC. Protein sequence: CASSFGKQETQYF.

This chain connects TRBV12-3 or TRBV12-4 to TRBJ1-4; a possible D gene is TRBD1 (5 bases). The CDR3 consists of 13 residues. Deletions cut 6 bases from V and 7 bases from J, with 12 bases between. For the CDR3, the DNA is TGTGCCAGCAGCCCTCAGGGTAGTGAAAAACTGTTTTTT. It specifies CASSPQGSEKLFF.

This clonotype was seen a handful of times. The chain recombines TRBV5-1 with TRBJ2-7, with D possibly TRBD2 on 5 matching bases. This CDR3 contains 16 residues. The germline V gene has CDR1 SGHRS and CDR2 YFSETQ. V lost 0 bases to trimming and J lost 0 bases, with 13 bases between them. The DNA for the CDR3 is TGCGCCAGCAGCTTGGAAGGGTGGGAGAGCTCCTACGAGCAGTACTTC. Translation gives CASSLEGWESSYEQYF.